One and the same sample provided the 32 T cell receptor beta chains below, sequenced in a study of cytomegalovirus exposure and HLA in healthy donors. PCR amplification relied on 60 Vbeta primers (plus 13 Jbeta primers). Repertoires were generated with immunoSEQ multiplex PCR, while TCRdb's copy carries only in-frame clones and drops some. The sample carries 120,000 or so clones, 70% to 85% recorded once. The sample comprised PBMCs. The receptors stem from a man over 45 in good health and CMV-seropositive.

This clone was observed once. The chain combines TRBV19 with TRBJ1-2; D unresolved. The CDR3 is made up of 12 amino acids. V shed 4 bases and J shed 2 bases, with 5 bases lying between them. Germline V lookup: CDR1 LNHDA, CDR2 SQIVND (reference sequence). CDR3 in DNA: TGTGCCAGTAGTACCGTAAACTATGGCTACACCTTC. This codes for CASSTVNYGYTF.

The chain combines TRBV28 with TRBJ1-2, with 7 bases fitting TRBD1. The CDR3 loop spans 14 amino acids. From germline, CDR1 is MDHEN and CDR2 SYDVKM. V dropped 7 bases and J dropped 0; count of bases not matched to a gene: 5. CDR3 bases: TGTGCCAGCAACCAGGGACAGCCTAACTATGGCTACACCTTC. Its translation is CASNQGQPNYGYTF.

The chain uses TRBV5-1 and TRBJ2-1; 11 positions match TRBD2. V lost 2 bases and J lost 3; bases outside the gene matches: 7. Germline V gene sequence: CDR1 SGHRS, CDR2 YFSETQ. This CDR3 contains 17 residues. The CDR3 DNA sequence: TGCGCCAGCAGCTTCGCAGGGGGACTAGCGGACTACAATGAGCAGTTCTTC. It specifies CASSFAGGLADYNEQFF.

This chain connects TRBV19 to TRBJ1-1, with a tentative D call TRBD1 (5 bases). CDR1 is LNHDA, CDR2 SQIVND, per germline (reference sequence). Trimming shortened V by 7 bases and J by 7 bases, and 22 bases separated the two germline ends. This CDR3 spans 15 amino acids. Here the CDR3 DNA reads TGTGCCAGTATGATCTTCGGAACAGGAGCCGTTGAAGCTTTCTTT. Residues: CASMIFGTGAVEAFF.

The rearrangement joins TRBV10-3 to TRBJ1-2; D is ambiguous. The CDR3 extends over 13 amino acids. The germline V gene encodes CDR1 ENHRY and CDR2 SYGVKD. V dropped 3 bases and J dropped 2 bases, with 7 bases sitting between them. The CDR3 sequence: CAISDNKNYGYTF. CDR3 DNA sequence: TGTGCCATCAGTGATAACAAAAACTATGGCTACACCTTC.

There are many counts of this clone. The CDR3 region is CASSDSDRDTEAFF. Here the CDR3 DNA reads TGTGCCAGCAGTGACTCCGACAGGGACACTGAAGCTTTCTTT. The genes are TRBV6-4 and TRBJ1-1; 7 bases align to TRBD1. Trimming removed 0 bases from V and 3 bases from J; junction bases left unmatched: 1. This CDR3 has 14 residues. Germline values: CDR1 MRHNA, CDR2 SNTAGT.

There are a few counts of this clone. The chain recombines TRBV19 with TRBJ1-1; TRBD1 aligns across 7 bases. Losses at the gene ends were 10 bases for V and 1 base for J; bases not matched to a gene: 6. Germline CDR1 and CDR2: LNHDA and SQIVND (reference sequence). This CDR3 region has 13 residues. Written as DNA, the CDR3 is TGTGCCACCTCGGACAGGCAGAACACTGAAGCTTTCTTT. Its translation: CATSDRQNTEAFF.

The chain is built from TRBV7-8 and TRBJ2-7; 10 bases match TRBD2. The CDR3 contains 15 residues. Germline V gene sequence: CDR1 SGHVS, CDR2 FQNEAQ. The ends lost 5 bases at V and 4 bases at J; junction bases unmatched: 8. The chain's CDR3 is CASSLALAGAYEQYF. The CDR3 DNA sequence: TGTGCCAGCAGCCTGGCTCTAGCGGGAGCATACGAGCAGTACTTC.

This clone has only one observation. This sequence joins TRBV19 and TRBJ2-2, with D maybe TRBD1 (5 bases). The CDR3 consists of 16 residues. Germline CDR1 LNHDA, CDR2 SQIVND (reference sequence). V lost 5 bases and J 9 bases, leaving 22 bases between the germline ends. The CDR3, as DNA: TGTGCCAGTAGTGACTTCGAAGGGGAAACTTACCGGGAGCTGTTTTTT. Protein product: CASSDFEGETYRELFF.

The chain combines TRBV28 with TRBJ2-7; 9 nucleotides align to TRBD2. The CDR3 is 15 amino acids. Germline V lookup: CDR1 MDHEN, CDR2 SYDVKM. Trimming cost V 5 bases and J 1 base; bases outside gene matches: 6. In DNA form, the CDR3 reads TGTGCCAGCAGTGTCAGTCTAGCGGGATCCTACGAGCAGTACTTC. Translated: CASSVSLAGSYEQYF. Filled out from reference TRBV28 and TRBJ2-7, the complete variable domain reads DVKVTQSSRYLVKRTGEKVFLECVQDMDHENMFWYRQDPGLGLRLIYFSYDVKMKEKGDIPEGYSVSREKKERFSLILESASTNQTSMYLCASSVSLAGSYEQYFGPGTRLTVT.

The gene calls are TRBV6-5 and TRBJ1-2; the match to TRBD1 covers 9 bases. V lost 0 bases, J lost 13 bases, and 15 bases stayed unmatched. Germline values: CDR1 MNHEY, CDR2 SVGAGI. The CDR3 is 16 residues long. The CDR3 bases are TGTGCCAGCAGTTACTCCCAATTACAGGGGGCGCGAATTCCCACCTTC. This gives the protein CASSYSQLQGARIPTF.

V usage is TRBV4-1 and J usage is TRBJ2-3; 11 positions agree with TRBD2. CDR1 MGHRA and CDR2 YSYEKL come from the germline V gene. V was clipped by 9 bases and J by 2 bases; unmatched bases: 4. The CDR3 contains 14 residues. The CDR3 DNA is TGCGCCAGTAGACTAGCGGGGTACACAGATACGCAGTATTTT. Its protein product is CASRLAGYTDTQYF.

This chain joins TRBV28 and TRBJ1-2, with a tentative D call TRBD1 (6 bases). The V end lost 3 bases, the J end lost 3 bases, and 11 bases lay between the germline ends. The CDR3 has 14 amino acids. Germline V gene lookup returns CDR1 MDHEN and CDR2 SYDVKM. The chain's CDR3 is CASSLQGLYYGYTF. CDR3 in DNA: TGTGCCAGCAGTTTGCAGGGGCTGTACTATGGCTACACCTTC.

V and J are TRBV18 and TRBJ2-5; TRBD2 is a possible D gene (6 bases). The CDR3 covers 15 residues. V lost 1 base and J 4 bases, leaving 13 bases between the germline ends. CDR1 KGHSH and CDR2 LQKENI come from the germline V gene. CDR3 sequence: CASSPREETRETQYF. The CDR3 DNA sequence: TGTGCCAGCTCACCACGGGAGGAAACCCGAGAGACCCAGTACTTC.

This CDR3 is CASSLGGGGEQYF. In nucleotides, the CDR3 is TGTGCCAGCAGTTTGGGTGGGGGCGGCGAGCAGTACTTC. The V and J genes are TRBV28 and TRBJ2-7, with D perhaps matching TRBD1 (6 bases). Trimming stripped 3 bases from V and 6 bases from J, with 12 bases between. In germline, CDR1 is MDHEN, CDR2 SYDVKM. The CDR3 has 13 amino acids. The entire variable domain, with the rest obtained from reference TRBV28 and TRBJ2-7, is as follows: DVKVTQSSRYLVKRTGEKVFLECVQDMDHENMFWYRQDPGLGLRLIYFSYDVKMKEKGDIPEGYSVSREKKERFSLILESASTNQTSMYLCASSLGGGGEQYFGPGTRLTVT.

The chain links TRBV2 to TRBJ1-2; D is perhaps TRBD1 (6 bases). Germline V gene sequence: CDR1 SNHLY, CDR2 FYNNEI. Trimming took 5 bases from V and 5 from J, leaving 18 bases between them. The CDR3 totals 15 residues. Here the CDR3 reads CASSTQGAGAYGYTF. The CDR3 DNA follows: TGTGCCAGCAGTACACAGGGCGCGGGGGCTTATGGCTACACCTTC.

This sequence joins TRBV2 and TRBJ1-2, with no clear D. Germline values: CDR1 SNHLY, CDR2 FYNNEI. V was cut by 2 bases and J by 5 bases, with 18 bases left in between. This CDR3 is 16 amino acids long. CDR3 in amino acids: CASSESLRSSWYGYTF. The CDR3 bases are TGTGCCAGCAGTGAATCGTTGAGGTCCTCTTGGTATGGCTACACCTTC.

The V and J genes are TRBV6-6 and TRBJ1-2; possibly TRBD1 for D (5 bases). Trimming removed 8 bases at V and 4 bases at J, with 11 bases between. This CDR3 has 12 amino acids. CDR1 is MNHNY and CDR2 is SVGAGI in the germline V gene (reference sequence). CDR3 nucleotide sequence: TGTGCCAGCCAGGGCACCACCTATGGCTACACCTTC. Translating gives CASQGTTYGYTF.

The CDR3 here is CASSLAGLVGNEQFF. CDR3 sequence (DNA): TGTGCCAGCAGCTTAGCTGGACTAGTCGGCAATGAGCAGTTCTTC. The gene calls are TRBV7-6 and TRBJ2-1; 7 bases are a match to TRBD2. With 0 bases clipped from V and 6 bases from J, the junction kept 5 bases outside the gene matches. The CDR3 totals 15 residues. CDR1 and CDR2 (germline): SGHVS, FNYEAQ.

This clone was seen a few times. The chain uses TRBV5-4 and TRBJ1-1; D not resolved. Germline values: CDR1 SGHNT, CDR2 YYREEE (reference sequence). V gave up 3 bases and J gave up 5 bases, with 17 bases separating them. The CDR3 extends over 15 amino acids. Here the CDR3 reads CASSSGRAPWTEAFF. In DNA form, the CDR3 reads TGTGCCAGCAGCTCGGGGAGGGCCCCTTGGACTGAAGCTTTCTTT.

J is TRBJ2-2 and V is TRBV2; no clear D. The CDR3 length is 14 residues. Germline V gene lookup returns CDR1 SNHLY and CDR2 FYNNEI. Trimming pared 2 bases from V and 1 base from J, leaving 5 bases between. For the CDR3, the DNA is TGTGCCAGCAGTGAACGAGAGAACACCGGGGAGCTGTTTTTT. It specifies CASSERENTGELFF.

The V call is TRBV4-2, the J call TRBJ2-7; 7 bases align to TRBD1. The ends lost 4 bases at V and 5 bases at J; junction bases unmatched: 11. The CDR3 totals 15 residues. Germline assignment: CDR1 LGHNA and CDR2 YNFKEQ. CDR3 coding DNA: TGTGCCAGCAGCCCCTTGCGAGGGGGCAGGGACGAGCAGTACTTC. Translating gives CASSPLRGGRDEQYF.

This chain uses TRBV7-8 with TRBJ2-5; 13 nucleotides agree with TRBD2. The V and J ends lost 7 bases and 3 bases, in that order; junction bases with no gene match: 5. CDR1 and CDR2 from the germline V gene are SGHVS and FQNEAQ. The CDR3 contains 15 residues. The DNA of the CDR3 is TGTGCCAGCATGTCCGGACTAGCGGGGGAAGAGACCCAGTACTTC. This encodes CASMSGLAGEETQYF.

In DNA, the CDR3 is TGTGCCAGCAGCTTATATGGACTGCTCCGGGCTAATGAAAAACTGTTTTTT. Translating gives CASSLYGLLRANEKLFF. The chain links TRBV11-2 to TRBJ1-4, with no clear D. CDR1 is SGHAT, CDR2 FQNNGV, per germline. The CDR3 consists of 17 residues. V was pared by 2 bases and J by 3 bases, with 16 bases between.

The chain combines TRBV5-1 with TRBJ2-7, with D possibly TRBD2 on 6 matching bases. Per the germline V gene, CDR1 is SGHRS and CDR2 is YFSETQ. This CDR3 contains 15 residues. Trimming cost V 2 bases and J 4 bases, with 16 bases left between them. DNA of the CDR3: TGCGCCAGCAGCTTTGTTCCGGGGACTGAATACGAGCAGTACTTC. Amino acids: CASSFVPGTEYEQYF.

In regard to this clone: The sample holds other DNA sequences that translate to the same CDR3. This chain uses TRBV7-8 with TRBJ1-6, with D unresolved. Germline loops: CDR1 SGHVS, CDR2 FQNEAQ. The germline V and J ends were trimmed by 5 bases and 7 bases, with 15 bases remaining between them. The CDR3 has 15 residues. This CDR3 is CASSPRTDLNSPLHF. CDR3 in DNA: TGTGCCAGCAGCCCGAGGACGGACTTAAATTCACCCCTCCACTTT. The full variable domain, rest sourced from reference TRBV7-8 and TRBJ1-6, is GAGVSQSPRYKVAKRGQDVALRCDPISGHVSLFWYQQALGQGPEFLTYFQNEAQLDKSGLPSDRFFAERPEGSVSTLKIQRTQQEDSAVYLCASSPRTDLNSPLHFGNGTRLTVT.

The CDR3 loop reads CASSEQQVSSGNTIYF. The CDR3 nucleotides are TGTGCCAGCAGTGAGCAACAGGTCAGCTCTGGAAACACCATATATTTT. This chain uses TRBV2 with TRBJ1-3; weak D call: TRBD1 (5 bases). V dropped 3 bases and J dropped 0 bases, with 12 bases sitting between them. Germline values: CDR1 SNHLY, CDR2 FYNNEI. The CDR3 is made up of 16 amino acids. The whole variable domain, filled in from reference TRBV2 and TRBJ1-3, reads EPEVTQTPSHQVTQMGQEVILRCVPISNHLYFYWYRQILGQKVEFLVSFYNNEISEKSEIFDDQFSVERPDGSNFTLKIRSTKLEDSAMYFCASSEQQVSSGNTIYFGEGSWLTVV.

The rearrangement links TRBV5-1 to TRBJ2-5; 11 bases line up with TRBD1. The CDR3 is 16 amino acids. CDR1 is SGHRS and CDR2 is YFSETQ in the germline V gene. The ends lost 4 bases at V and 6 bases at J; junction bases unmatched: 11. CDR3 in amino acids: CASSPTTGQGEKTQYF. The DNA for the CDR3 is TGCGCCAGCAGCCCCACGACGGGACAGGGGGAAAAGACCCAGTACTTC.

The chain uses TRBV7-9 and TRBJ2-3, with TRBD1 matching 9 bases. V gave up 1 base and J gave up 2 bases; unmatched junction bases: 4. The germline V gene encodes CDR1 SEHNR and CDR2 FQNEAQ (reference sequence). CDR3 length: 16 residues. DNA for the CDR3: TGTGCCAGCAGCTTAGTACAGGGGGCCTCCACAGATACGCAGTATTTT. This encodes CASSLVQGASTDTQYF.

This clone was observed a handful of times. The chain uses TRBV7-3 and TRBJ2-1; 7 bases are shared with TRBD1. This CDR3 comprises 14 residues. The trim removed 4 bases at V and 5 bases at J, leaving 5 bases unmatched. CDR1 is SGHTA and CDR2 is FQGTGA in the germline V gene. CDR3 coding DNA: TGTGCCAGCAGCTCGGGACAGACTAACAATGAGCAGTTCTTC. As protein: CASSSGQTNNEQFF.

The chain combines TRBV7-9 with TRBJ1-2; 8 bases are a match to TRBD1. Unmatched junction bases numbered 11, after V lost 5 bases and J lost 3 bases. Germline V gene sequence: CDR1 SEHNR, CDR2 FQNEAQ (reference sequence). The CDR3 runs to 16 residues. The CDR3 region is CASSLLRTGRDYGYTF. Written as DNA, the CDR3 is TGTGCCAGCAGCCTGTTGAGGACAGGGAGAGACTATGGCTACACCTTC.

V and J are TRBV18 and TRBJ1-6, with TRBD1 matching over 9 bases. Trimming removed 5 bases from V and 6 bases from J; junction bases left unmatched: 2. The CDR3 totals 14 residues. Looked up from germline, CDR1 is KGHSH and CDR2 is LQKENI. The CDR3 nucleotides read TGTGCCAGCTCAGCGGACAGGGGTAATTCACCCCTCCACTTT. Protein sequence: CASSADRGNSPLHF.